Presented here are 14 T cell receptor beta chains from one specimen sequenced in a study of tissue T cells after allogeneic stem cell transplantation. Time point defined: mouse harvest day 14 after allogeneic transplant. Tail vein injection delivered 10^7 T-cell-depleted bone marrow cells and 10^6 splenic CD5+ T cells. Only in-frame clones appear in the TCRdb table, and some are missing; sequencing was by immunoSEQ multiplex PCR. Of about 9,000 clones listed, 36% are singletons. The sequenced sample was skin. The receptors shown here come from a female BALB/c mouse given C57BL/6 T cells with graft-versus-host disease after an allogeneic hematopoietic cell transplant.

Relative to its sample, this clone is medium-sized. Gene names and germline match the mouse. The sequenced fragment ends 1 residue before the CDR3 boundary, so the rest is inferred from the germline J gene. V and J are TRBV26 and TRBJ2-7; a weak D match, TRBD1 (6 bases). The germline V and J ends were trimmed by 2 bases and 2 bases, with 7 bases remaining between them. This CDR3 region has 13 residues. Germline V lookup: CDR1 KGHPV, CDR2 FQNQEV (reference sequence). The CDR3 spells CASSLGQPYEQYF. The covered CDR3 bases are TGTGCCAGCAGTCTGGGACAGCCCTATGAACAGTAC.

This clone has more than one count but fewer than ten. Gene names refer to mouse genes. With the read ending 1 residue before the CDR3 end, the germline J gene is used to fill in that end. The chain employs TRBV3 and TRBJ2-1; 12 nucleotides line up with TRBD2. V dropped 5 bases and J dropped 3; count of bases not matched to a gene: 2. The CDR3 has 15 residues. In germline, CDR1 is SNHLY, CDR2 FYNGKV (reference sequence). This CDR3 reads CASSQGLGGYAEQFF. The CDR3 bases that were read are TGTGCCAGCAGCCAGGGACTGGGGGGCTATGCTGAGCAGTTC.

This clone appeared a few times. Gene names and germline refer to mouse. The read halts 1 residue ahead of the CDR3 end, with the missing end drawn from the germline J gene. The J gene is TRBJ2-7, the V gene TRBV26; D is tentatively TRBD1 or TRBD2 (6 bases each). The germline V and J ends were trimmed by 0 bases and 0 bases, with 9 bases remaining between them. The CDR3 is made up of 15 amino acids. Germline CDR1 and CDR2: KGHPV and FQNQEV (reference sequence). This chain's CDR3 is CASSLSGGSSYEQYF. CDR3 DNA, as far as it was read: TGTGCCAGCAGTCTGTCTGGGGGCAGCTCCTATGAACAGTAC.

Points on this clone: Mouse names are used for the genes. The missing CDR3 end, 1 residue past where the read stops, is filled in from the germline J gene. The chain couples TRBV12-2 to TRBJ2-7; no firm D call. The germline CDR1 and CDR2 sequences are SGHLS and HYDKME. Trimming stripped 1 base from V and 0 bases from J, with 6 bases between. This CDR3 has 13 residues. CDR3 sequence: CASSLGYSYEQYF. The sequenced part of the CDR3 DNA is TGTGCCAGCTCTCTGGGGTACTCCTATGAACAGTAC.

Regarding this clone: Germline and genes: mouse. The CDR3 end is not reached by the read, which stops 1 residue before it; the germline J gene fills it in. The chain uses TRBV3 and TRBJ2-5, with 11 bases identical to TRBD2. The CDR3 runs 17 residues. The germline CDR1 and CDR2 sequences are SNHLY and FYNGKV (reference sequence). With 3 bases clipped from V and 3 bases from J, the junction kept 8 bases outside the gene matches. The CDR3 DNA, read in part, is TGTGCCAGCAGCTTCCCATCGGACTGGGGGGAACAAGACACCCAGTAC. Protein product: CASSFPSDWGEQDTQY. In full, the CDR3 reads CASSFPSDWGEQDTQYF.

By share, this clone counts as medium-sized. Germline and genes here are mouse. The sequenced fragment ends 1 residue before the CDR3 boundary, so the rest is inferred from the germline J gene. Other nucleotide sequences in the sample specify the same CDR3. The V call is TRBV26, the J call TRBJ1-3; perhaps TRBD1 as D (6 bases). V lost 3 bases to trimming and J lost 1 base, with 7 bases between them. This CDR3 contains 14 residues. Germline V gives CDR1 KGHPV, CDR2 FQNQEV (reference sequence). The sequenced CDR3 bases are TGTGCCAGCAGTCTCAGGGGATCTGGAAATACGCTCTAT. It encodes CASSLRGSGNTLY. The whole CDR3 protein is CASSLRGSGNTLYF.

In regard to this clone: The genes are named according to mouse. The read stops 1 residue short of the end of the CDR3; the missing end is completed from the germline J gene. This chain links TRBV26 with TRBJ1-6; no clear D. TRBJ1-6 is an open reading frame, and its role is uncertain. This CDR3 comprises 13 residues. Germline loops: CDR1 KGHPV, CDR2 FQNQEV (reference sequence). Deletions cut 2 bases from V and 8 bases from J, with 7 bases between. CDR3 DNA, as far as it was read: TGTGCCAGCAGTCTGGAGGGTTATTCGCCCCTCTAC. Translated: CASSLEGYSPLY. The full CDR3 protein reads CASSLEGYSPLYF.

This clone was counted a few times. The genes and germline here are from mouse. Read sequence stops 1 residue before the CDR3 end, and the germline J gene provides the missing end. V usage is TRBV23 and J usage is TRBJ2-4; the table's D call, TRBD2, has no DNA check behind it. The CDR3 is made up of 16 amino acids. CDR1 is KGHTA and CDR2 is FQNQQP in the germline V gene. The CDR3 DNA, read in part, is TGCTCCAGCAGTCAAACCTCGACTGGTAGTCAAAACACCTTGTAC. It codes for CSSSQTSTGSQNTLY. The CDR3 reads in full as CSSSQTSTGSQNTLYF.

With regard to this clone: Gene names denote mouse genes. The read gets to within 1 residue of the CDR3 end, and the germline J gene fills in the rest. The V gene is TRBV12-1, the J gene TRBJ2-7; D unclear. Deletions cut 0 bases from V and 3 bases from J, with 5 bases between. Germline V gives CDR1 SGHSN, CDR2 HYEKVE. The CDR3 extends over 12 amino acids. The CDR3 loop is CASSLNLYEQYF. The CDR3 DNA, read in part, is TGTGCCAGCTCTCTCAACCTCTATGAACAGTAC. The full variable domain, its missing parts supplied by reference TRBV12-1 and TRBJ2-7, is DSGVVQSPRHIIKEKGGRSVLTCIPISGHSNVVWYQQTLGKELKFLIQHYEKVERDKGFLPSRFSVQQFDDYHSEMNMSALELEDSAMYFCASSLNLYEQYFGPGTRLTVL.

This clone occurred a few times. Genes and germline are mouse. The read finishes 1 residue shy of the CDR3 end, and the germline J gene is used to complete it. J is TRBJ1-6 and V is TRBV16; D is unclear. TRBJ1-6 is annotated as an ORF whose role is uncertain. CDR1 and CDR2 from the germline V gene are SGHSA and FRNQAP. Trimming cost V 6 bases and J 4 bases, with 7 bases left between them. The CDR3 extends over 13 amino acids. The part of the CDR3 DNA that was read is TGTGCAAGCAGTCGGGATTATAATTCGCCCCTCTAC. As protein: CASSRDYNSPLY. The CDR3 as a whole reads CASSRDYNSPLYF.

With respect to this clone: Mouse gene names apply. The CDR3 end lies 1 residue beyond the end of the read and is filled in from the germline J gene. This chain joins TRBV13-2 and TRBJ2-1; D gene uncertain. The CDR3 contains 11 residues. V dropped 5 bases and J dropped 2 bases, with 2 bases sitting between them. Germline lookup yields CDR1 NNHNN and CDR2 SYGAGS (reference sequence). The CDR3 DNA, read in part, is TGTGCCAGCGGCTACTATGCTGAGCAGTTC. Its translation: CASGYYAEQF. In full, the CDR3 is CASGYYAEQFF.

This clone appeared a few times. Germline is not matched at one junction end, which may reflect a read error. The gene symbols are mouse symbols. The missing CDR3 end, 1 residue past where the read stops, is filled in from the germline J gene. The chain has TRBV5 and TRBJ2-1; 13 positions match TRBD2. This CDR3 spans 17 amino acids. Per the germline V gene, CDR1 is LGHNA and CDR2 is YNLKQL (reference sequence). This chain's CDR3 is CASRQGTGGVNYAEQFF. The CDR3 DNA, read in part, is TGTGCCAGCAGGCAAGGGACTGGGGGGGTTAACTATGCTGAGCAGTTC.

As concerns this clone: Here the gene names and germline are mouse. The read ends 1 residue shy of where the CDR3 ends; the end is completed using the germline J gene. The rearrangement links TRBV3 to TRBJ1-3; D not certain. V lost 1 base, J lost 0 bases, and 4 bases lay in between. The CDR3 length is 14 residues. The V gene's germline CDR1 is SNHLY and CDR2 FYNGKV (reference sequence). The CDR3 DNA, read in part, is TGTGCCAGCAGCTTAGTCAATTCTGGAAATACGCTCTAT. Protein product: CASSLVNSGNTLY. The complete CDR3 reads CASSLVNSGNTLYF.

Concerning this clone itself: Genes and germline come from the mouse. With the read ending 1 residue before the CDR3 end, the germline J gene is used to fill in that end. The V and J genes are TRBV23 and TRBJ1-1; the table's TRBD1 call for D was not verified on the DNA. Per germline, CDR1 KGHTA and CDR2 FQNQQP. CDR3 length: 12 residues. The CDR3 loop is CSSSRQGTEVFF. Partial CDR3 DNA: TGCTCCAGCAGTAGACAGGGCACAGAAGTCTTC.